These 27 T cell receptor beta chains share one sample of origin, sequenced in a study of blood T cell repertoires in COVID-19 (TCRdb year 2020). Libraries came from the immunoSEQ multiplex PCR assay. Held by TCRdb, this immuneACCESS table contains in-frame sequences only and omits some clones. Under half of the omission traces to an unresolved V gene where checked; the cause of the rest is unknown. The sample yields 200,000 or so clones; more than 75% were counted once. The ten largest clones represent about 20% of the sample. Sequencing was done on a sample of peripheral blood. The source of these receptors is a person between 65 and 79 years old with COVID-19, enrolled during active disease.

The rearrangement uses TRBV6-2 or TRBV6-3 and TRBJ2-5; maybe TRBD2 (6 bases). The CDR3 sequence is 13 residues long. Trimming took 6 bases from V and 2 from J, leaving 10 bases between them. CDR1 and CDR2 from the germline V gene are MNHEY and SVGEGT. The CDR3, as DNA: TGTGCCAGCAGCGCGACTAGTCAAGAGACCCAGTACTTC. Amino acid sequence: CASSATSQETQYF.

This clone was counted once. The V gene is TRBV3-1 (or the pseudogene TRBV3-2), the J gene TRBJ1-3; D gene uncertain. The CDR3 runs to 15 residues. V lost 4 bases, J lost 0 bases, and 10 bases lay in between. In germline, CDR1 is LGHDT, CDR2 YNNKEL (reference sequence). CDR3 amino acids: CASSRNEFSGNTIYF. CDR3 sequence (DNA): TGTGCCAGCAGCCGAAACGAGTTCTCTGGAAACACCATATATTTT.

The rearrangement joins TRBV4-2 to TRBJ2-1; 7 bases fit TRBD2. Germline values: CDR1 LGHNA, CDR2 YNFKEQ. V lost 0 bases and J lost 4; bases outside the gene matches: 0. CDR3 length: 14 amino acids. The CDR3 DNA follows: TGTGCCAGCAGCCAAGAGGGGGGGTACAATGAGCAGTTCTTC. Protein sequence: CASSQEGGYNEQFF.

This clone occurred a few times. The CDR3 DNA follows: TGTGCCAGCAGACACAGGGCGGGCACCGGGGAGCTGTTTTTT. It translates to CASRHRAGTGELFF. This sequence joins TRBV3-1 (or the pseudogene TRBV3-2) and TRBJ2-2, with D tentatively TRBD1 (6 bases). The CDR3 totals 14 residues. V was shortened by 6 bases and J by 4 bases, with 12 bases between the two germline ends. Germline CDR1 LGHDT, CDR2 YNNKEL (reference sequence).

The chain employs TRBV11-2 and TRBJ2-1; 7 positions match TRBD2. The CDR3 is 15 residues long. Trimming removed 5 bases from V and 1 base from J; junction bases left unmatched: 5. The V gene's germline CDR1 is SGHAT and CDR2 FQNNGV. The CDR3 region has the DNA TGTGCCAGCAGCCCTTGGACTAGTTCCTACAATGAGCAGTTCTTC. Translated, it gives CASSPWTSSYNEQFF. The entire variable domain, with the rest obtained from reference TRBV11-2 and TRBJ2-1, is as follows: EAGVAQSPRYKIIEKRQSVAFWCNPISGHATLYWYQQILGQGPKLLIQFQNNGVVDDSQLPKDRFSAERLKGVDSTLKIQPAKLEDSAVYLCASSPWTSSYNEQFFGPGTRLTVL.

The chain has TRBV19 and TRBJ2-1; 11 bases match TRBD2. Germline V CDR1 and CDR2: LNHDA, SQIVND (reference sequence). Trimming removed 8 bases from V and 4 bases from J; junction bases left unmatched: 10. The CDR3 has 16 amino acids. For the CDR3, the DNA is TGTGCCAGTGGCGCTAGCGGGGGGCCCCTATACAATGAGCAGTTCTTC. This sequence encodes CASGASGGPLYNEQFF.

The DNA for the CDR3 is TGTGCCAGTAGTCCGACAGATGGAAACACCATATATTTT. Protein product: CASSPTDGNTIYF. This chain uses TRBV19 with TRBJ1-3; possible D gene TRBD1, 5 bases. The germline V gene encodes CDR1 LNHDA and CDR2 SQIVND (reference sequence). Trimming stripped 5 bases from V and 3 bases from J, with 8 bases between. There are 13 residues in the CDR3.

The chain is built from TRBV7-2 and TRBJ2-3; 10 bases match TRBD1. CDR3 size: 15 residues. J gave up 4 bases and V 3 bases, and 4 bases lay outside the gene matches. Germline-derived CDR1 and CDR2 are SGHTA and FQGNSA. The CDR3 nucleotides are TGTGCCAGCAGCTTCGCGGGACAGGGGTCAGATACGCAGTATTTT. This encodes CASSFAGQGSDTQYF.

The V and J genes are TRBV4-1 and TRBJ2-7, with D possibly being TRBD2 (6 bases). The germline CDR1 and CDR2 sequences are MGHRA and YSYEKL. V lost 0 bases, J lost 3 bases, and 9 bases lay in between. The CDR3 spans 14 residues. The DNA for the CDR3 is TGCGCCAGCAGCCAAGATGGCGGGGTCTACGAGCAGTACTTC. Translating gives CASSQDGGVYEQYF.

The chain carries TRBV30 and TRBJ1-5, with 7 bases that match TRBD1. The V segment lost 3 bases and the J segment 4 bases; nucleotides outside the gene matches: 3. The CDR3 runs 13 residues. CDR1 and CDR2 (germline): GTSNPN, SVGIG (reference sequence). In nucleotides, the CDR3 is TGTGCCTGGAGCCCAGGGGGGAATCAGCCCCAGCATTTT. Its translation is CAWSPGGNQPQHF.

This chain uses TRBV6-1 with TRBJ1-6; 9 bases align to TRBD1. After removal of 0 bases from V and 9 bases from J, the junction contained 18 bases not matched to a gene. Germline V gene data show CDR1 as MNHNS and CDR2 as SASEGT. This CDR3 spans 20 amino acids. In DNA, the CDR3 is TGTGCCAGCAGTGAAGCCACCCCGGGACAGGGAGTTGGCAAGGTTTCACCCCTCCACTTT. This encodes CASSEATPGQGVGKVSPLHF.

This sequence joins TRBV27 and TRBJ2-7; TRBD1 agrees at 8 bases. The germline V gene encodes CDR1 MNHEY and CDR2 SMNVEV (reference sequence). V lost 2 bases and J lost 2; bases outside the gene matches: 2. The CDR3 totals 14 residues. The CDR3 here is CASSLGTGAYEQYF. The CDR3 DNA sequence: TGTGCCAGCAGTTTAGGGACAGGCGCCTACGAGCAGTACTTC.

The CDR3 sequence is CASSSGGPGEQFF. CDR3 sequence (DNA): TGTGCCAGCAGCTCGGGGGGGCCCGGGGAGCAGTTCTTC. The V and J genes are TRBV5-4 and TRBJ2-1; 8 nucleotides match TRBD2. The V and J ends lost 3 bases and 10 bases, in that order; junction bases with no gene match: 6. The germline V gene has CDR1 SGHNT and CDR2 YYREEE (reference sequence). The CDR3 is 13 residues long.

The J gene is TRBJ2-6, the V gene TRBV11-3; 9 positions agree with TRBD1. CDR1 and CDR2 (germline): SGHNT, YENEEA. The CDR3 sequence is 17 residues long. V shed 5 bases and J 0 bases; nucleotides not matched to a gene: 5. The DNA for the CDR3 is TGTGCCAGCAGCAAAGGGACAGGGAGCTCTGGGGCCAACGTCCTGACTTTC. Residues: CASSKGTGSSGANVLTF.

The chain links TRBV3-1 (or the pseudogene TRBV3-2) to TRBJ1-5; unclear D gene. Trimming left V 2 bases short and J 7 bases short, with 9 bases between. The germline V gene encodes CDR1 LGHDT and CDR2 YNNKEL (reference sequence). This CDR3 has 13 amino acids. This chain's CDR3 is CASSQFPFQPQHF. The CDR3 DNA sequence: TGTGCCAGCAGCCAATTTCCTTTCCAGCCCCAGCATTTT.

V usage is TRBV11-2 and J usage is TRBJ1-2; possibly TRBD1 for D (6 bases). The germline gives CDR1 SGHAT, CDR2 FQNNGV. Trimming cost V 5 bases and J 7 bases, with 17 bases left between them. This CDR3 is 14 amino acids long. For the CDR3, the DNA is TGTGCCAGCAGCACCCCATCAGGGGTAAGTGGCTACACCTTC. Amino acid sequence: CASSTPSGVSGYTF. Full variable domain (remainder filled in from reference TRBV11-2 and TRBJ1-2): EAGVAQSPRYKIIEKRQSVAFWCNPISGHATLYWYQQILGQGPKLLIQFQNNGVVDDSQLPKDRFSAERLKGVDSTLKIQPAKLEDSAVYLCASSTPSGVSGYTFGSGTRLTVV.

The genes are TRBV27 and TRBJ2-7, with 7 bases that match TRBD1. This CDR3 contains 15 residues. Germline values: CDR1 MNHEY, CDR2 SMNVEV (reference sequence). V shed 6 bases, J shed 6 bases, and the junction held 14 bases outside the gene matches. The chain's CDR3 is CASSQRGQPNLEQYF. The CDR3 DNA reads TGTGCCAGCAGCCAACGGGGACAGCCTAACCTCGAGCAGTACTTC.

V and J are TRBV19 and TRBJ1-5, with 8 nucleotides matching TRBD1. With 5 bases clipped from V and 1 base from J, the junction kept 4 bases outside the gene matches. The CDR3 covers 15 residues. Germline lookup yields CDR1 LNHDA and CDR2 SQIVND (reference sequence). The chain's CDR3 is CASSAQGVSNQPQHF. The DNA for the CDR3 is TGTGCCAGTAGTGCACAGGGGGTGAGCAATCAGCCCCAGCATTTT.

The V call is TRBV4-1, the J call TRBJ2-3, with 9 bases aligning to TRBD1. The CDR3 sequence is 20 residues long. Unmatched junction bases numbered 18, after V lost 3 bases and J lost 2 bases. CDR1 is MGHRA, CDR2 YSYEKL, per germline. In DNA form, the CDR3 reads TGCGCCAGCAGCCAGGACAGGGGACAACCGGGGGCAGGTTCCACAGATACGCAGTATTTT. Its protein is CASSQDRGQPGAGSTDTQYF.

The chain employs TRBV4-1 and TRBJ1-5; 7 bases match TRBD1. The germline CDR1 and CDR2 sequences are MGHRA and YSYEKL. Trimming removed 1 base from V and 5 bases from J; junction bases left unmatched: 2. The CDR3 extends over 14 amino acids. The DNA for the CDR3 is TGCGCCAGCAGCCAAGCCGGGACAGATCAGCCCCAGCATTTT. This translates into CASSQAGTDQPQHF.

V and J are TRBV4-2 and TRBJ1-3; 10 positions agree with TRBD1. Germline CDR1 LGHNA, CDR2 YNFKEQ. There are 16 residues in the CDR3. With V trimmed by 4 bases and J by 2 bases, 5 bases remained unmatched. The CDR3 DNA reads TGTGCCAGCAGCCGATCCGGGACAGGGGCTGGAAACACCATATATTTT. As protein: CASSRSGTGAGNTIYF.

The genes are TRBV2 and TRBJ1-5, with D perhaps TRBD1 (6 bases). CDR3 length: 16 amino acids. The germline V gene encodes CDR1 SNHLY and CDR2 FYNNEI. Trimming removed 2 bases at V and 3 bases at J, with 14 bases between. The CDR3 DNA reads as TGTGCCAGCAGTGAACTCGGACAGATTTACAATCAGCCCCAGCATTTT. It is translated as CASSELGQIYNQPQHF.

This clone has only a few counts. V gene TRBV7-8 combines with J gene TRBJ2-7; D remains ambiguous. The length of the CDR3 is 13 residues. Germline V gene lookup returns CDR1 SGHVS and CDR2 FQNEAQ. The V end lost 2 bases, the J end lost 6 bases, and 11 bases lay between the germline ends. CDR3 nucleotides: TGTGCCAGCAGCTTAACAGTTGGAATCGAGCAGTACTTC. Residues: CASSLTVGIEQYF.

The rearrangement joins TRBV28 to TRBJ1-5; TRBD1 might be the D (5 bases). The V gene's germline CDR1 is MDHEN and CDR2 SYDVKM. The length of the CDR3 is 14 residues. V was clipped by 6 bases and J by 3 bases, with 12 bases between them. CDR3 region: CASRGWGDNQPQHF. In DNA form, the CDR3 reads TGTGCCAGCAGGGGATGGGGGGACAATCAGCCCCAGCATTTT.

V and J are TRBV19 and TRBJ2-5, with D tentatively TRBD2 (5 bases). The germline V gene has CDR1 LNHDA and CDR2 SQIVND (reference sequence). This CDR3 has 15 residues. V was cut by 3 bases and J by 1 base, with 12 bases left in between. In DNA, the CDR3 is TGTGCCAGTAGTATGCCTACAGCGGCCCAAGAGACCCAGTACTTC. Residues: CASSMPTAAQETQYF.

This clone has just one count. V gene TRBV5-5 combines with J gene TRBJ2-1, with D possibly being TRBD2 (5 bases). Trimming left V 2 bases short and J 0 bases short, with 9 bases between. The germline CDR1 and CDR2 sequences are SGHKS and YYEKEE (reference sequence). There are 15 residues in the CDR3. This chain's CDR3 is CASSFGEISYNEQFF. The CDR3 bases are TGTGCCAGCAGCTTTGGGGAGATCTCCTACAATGAGCAGTTCTTC.

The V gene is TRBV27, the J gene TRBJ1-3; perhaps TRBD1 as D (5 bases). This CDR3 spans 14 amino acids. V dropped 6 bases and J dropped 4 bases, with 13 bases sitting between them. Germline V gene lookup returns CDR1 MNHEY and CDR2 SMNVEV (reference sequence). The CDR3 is CASRSGALGNTIYF. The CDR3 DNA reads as TGTGCCAGCAGATCTGGGGCTTTAGGAAACACCATATATTTT.